Shown below are 28 T cell receptor beta chains from a single sample sequenced in a study of cytomegalovirus exposure and HLA in healthy donors. PCR used 60 Vbeta primers and 13 Jbeta primers. TCRdb keeps only in-frame clones here, not all; method: immunoSEQ multiplex PCR. The repertoire holds approximately 160,000 clones, with about 65% as singletons. Sequencing was performed on PBMCs. These receptors all stem from a woman between 18 and 29 years old in good health and CMV-seropositive.

This sequence joins TRBV6-1 and TRBJ1-4; D possibly corresponds to TRBD1 (5 bases). V was pared by 5 bases and J by 0 bases, with 10 bases between. The CDR3 is made up of 15 amino acids. The V gene's germline CDR1 is MNHNS and CDR2 SASEGT. The CDR3 DNA reads TGTGCCAGCAGTAAGGACATCGCAACTAATGAAAAACTGTTTTTT. It translates to CASSKDIATNEKLFF.

The chain links TRBV6-6 to TRBJ1-5; D not certain. The V end was cut by 0 bases, the J end by 6 bases, with 3 bases between. The length of the CDR3 is 12 residues. Germline CDR1 MNHNY, CDR2 SVGAGI (reference sequence). CDR3 sequence: CASSYSSQPQHF. The CDR3 bases are TGTGCCAGCAGTTACTCGAGTCAGCCCCAGCATTTT.

In its sample, this clone was seen a few times. V usage is TRBV14 and J usage is TRBJ2-5, with D possibly matching TRBD2 (5 bases). The assigned J gene may be wrong: the sequence end matches TRBJ2-7 better. Looked up from germline, CDR1 is SGHDN and CDR2 is FVKESK. The CDR3 length is 15 residues. The CDR3 sequence: CASSQEFGETYEQYF. As DNA, the CDR3 is TGTGCCAGCAGCCAAGAGTTCGGGGAAACCTACGAGCAGTACTTC.

This clone was counted once. The gene calls are TRBV20-1 and TRBJ2-5, with TRBD2 as a possible D gene (5 bases). Between the trimmed V and J ends, which lost 5 bases and 5 bases, there was a span of 9 bases. There are 11 residues in the CDR3. Germline V gene data show CDR1 as DFQATT and CDR2 as SNEGSKA (reference sequence). The DNA for the CDR3 is TGCAGTGCTCGGCGAGGGGAGACCCAGTACTTC. Its protein is CSARRGETQYF.

The chain joins TRBV18 to TRBJ1-1; no firm D call. This CDR3 region has 13 residues. Germline CDR1 is KGHSH and CDR2 is LQKENI. Trimming cost V 3 bases and J 10 bases, with 15 bases left between them. The CDR3 loop is CASSPTGTGGAFF. In nucleotides, the CDR3 is TGTGCCAGCTCACCCACCGGCACGGGTGGAGCTTTCTTT.

V gene TRBV7-9 combines with J gene TRBJ2-2; 12 nucleotides match TRBD2. V shed 5 bases and J 6 bases; nucleotides not matched to a gene: 4. The V gene's germline CDR1 is SEHNR and CDR2 FQNEAQ (reference sequence). The CDR3 runs 15 residues. The CDR3 bases are TGTGCCAGCAGCCCGCTAGCGGGAGGGCCCGGGGAGCTGTTTTTT. Translation: CASSPLAGGPGELFF.

A few counts support this clone. The rearrangement joins TRBV4-2 to TRBJ1-5; D gene unclear. The germline gives CDR1 LGHNA, CDR2 YNFKEQ. There are 15 residues in the CDR3. The V gene lost 1 base and the J gene lost 1 base, with 8 bases spanning the gap. This CDR3 reads CASSQGQQSNQPQHF. The CDR3 nucleotides read TGTGCCAGCAGCCAAGGGCAACAGAGCAATCAGCCCCAGCATTTT.

This clone is a singleton in its sample. At one boundary the junction diverges from the germline segment, which might be a read error. V gene TRBV7-7 combines with J gene TRBJ2-1; D possibly corresponds to TRBD1 (5 bases). CDR1 is SSHAT, CDR2 FNYEAQ, per germline (reference sequence). This CDR3 has 14 amino acids. The CDR3 protein is CASSRGPGYNEQFF. CDR3 DNA sequence: TGTGCTAGCAGCCGAGGCCCAGGGTACAATGAGCAGTTCTTC.

V usage is TRBV25-1 and J usage is TRBJ1-1; 8 nucleotides agree with TRBD1. The CDR3 length is 15 residues. The V gene end was trimmed by 3 bases and the J gene end by 1 base; junction bases not matched to a gene: 4. Per germline, CDR1 MGHDK and CDR2 SYGVNS. The DNA of the CDR3 is TGTGCCAGCAGTGACCCCGGGACAGGGAACACTGAAGCTTTCTTT. It encodes CASSDPGTGNTEAFF.

This chain connects TRBV30 to TRBJ2-7; no firm D call. Trimming shortened V by 2 bases and J by 3 bases, and 8 bases separated the two germline ends. The CDR3 contains 12 residues. Germline V gene lookup returns CDR1 GTSNPN and CDR2 SVGIG (reference sequence). The CDR3 coding sequence is TGTGCCTGGAGTATAACGGGCTACGAGCAGTACTTC. It yields the protein CAWSITGYEQYF.

CDR3: CASSLSGLDQSYEQYF. In DNA form, the CDR3 reads TGTGCCAGCAGTTTATCGGGGCTCGACCAATCCTACGAGCAGTACTTC. The rearrangement links TRBV27 to TRBJ2-7, with D perhaps matching TRBD1 (5 bases). The CDR3 runs to 16 residues. V dropped 0 bases and J dropped 1 base, with 13 bases sitting between them. The germline gives CDR1 MNHEY, CDR2 SMNVEV (reference sequence).

The chain joins TRBV19 to TRBJ1-1; D remains ambiguous. Germline assignment: CDR1 LNHDA and CDR2 SQIVND (reference sequence). Trimming shortened V by 3 bases and J by 0 bases, and 11 bases separated the two germline ends. This CDR3 contains 15 residues. As DNA, the CDR3 is TGTGCCAGTAGTATTCCAGGATACATGAACACTGAAGCTTTCTTT. This encodes CASSIPGYMNTEAFF. Supplemented by reference TRBV19 and TRBJ1-1, the full variable domain reads DGGITQSPKYLFRKEGQNVTLSCEQNLNHDAMYWYRQDPGQGLRLIYYSQIVNDFQKGDIAEGYSVSREKKESFPLTVTSAQKNPTAFYLCASSIPGYMNTEAFFGQGTRLTVV.

The chain couples TRBV27 to TRBJ2-7, with TRBD2 as a possible D gene (6 bases). Germline loops: CDR1 MNHEY, CDR2 SMNVEV (reference sequence). Trimming left V 2 bases short and J 4 bases short, with 15 bases between. CDR3 length: 15 amino acids. CDR3 in amino acids: CASSLQEGLKYEQYF. In DNA form, the CDR3 reads TGTGCCAGCAGTTTACAGGAGGGGTTGAAGTACGAGCAGTACTTC.

V usage is TRBV6-1 and J usage is TRBJ2-1, with D uncertain. Germline CDR1 MNHNS, CDR2 SASEGT. The CDR3 is 12 residues long. V was clipped by 4 bases and J by 5 bases, with 6 bases between them. The CDR3 loop reads CASSVYDNEQFF. For the CDR3, the DNA is TGTGCCAGCAGTGTCTACGACAATGAGCAGTTCTTC.

This CDR3 reads CASSVSAGTEAFF. As DNA, the CDR3 is TGTGCCAGCAGCGTATCGGCAGGGACTGAAGCTTTCTTT. The chain couples TRBV9 to TRBJ1-1; the D gene is possibly TRBD1 (5 bases). The V and J ends lost 1 base and 5 bases respectively, with 9 bases between them. CDR3 length equals 13 residues. Germline loops: CDR1 SGDLS, CDR2 YYNGEE.

The chain recombines TRBV19 with TRBJ1-2; TRBD1 aligns across 9 bases. The CDR3 length is 16 residues. Germline loops: CDR1 LNHDA, CDR2 SQIVND (reference sequence). V lost 3 bases to trimming and J lost 1 base; unmatched junction nucleotides: 6. DNA for the CDR3: TGTGCCAGTAGTATCATACAGGGGGCCTATAACTATGGCTACACCTTC. It is translated as CASSIIQGAYNYGYTF.

The genes are TRBV28 and TRBJ2-7; TRBD1 might be the D (6 bases). The V gene lost 4 bases and the J gene lost 4 bases, with 14 bases spanning the gap. Germline values: CDR1 MDHEN, CDR2 SYDVKM. The CDR3 loop spans 14 amino acids. The CDR3 coding sequence is TGTGCCAGCAGTTCCCCCGGGACACCTTACGAGCAGTACTTC. This translates into CASSSPGTPYEQYF.

The J gene is TRBJ2-2, the V gene TRBV5-4; D is unclear. Trimming pared 3 bases from V and 10 bases from J, leaving 7 bases between. This CDR3 has 11 amino acids. Germline CDR1 SGHNT, CDR2 YYREEE (reference sequence). The CDR3 coding sequence is TGTGCCAGCAGCTACTATGAGGAGCTGTTTTTT. Residues: CASSYYEELFF. Full variable domain (remainder filled in from reference TRBV5-4 and TRBJ2-2): ETGVTQSPTHLIKTRGQQVTLRCSSQSGHNTVSWYQQALGQGPQFIFQYYREEENGRGNFPPRFSGLQFPNYSSELNVNALELDDSALYLCASSYYEELFFGEGSRLTVL.

This clone was seen only a few times. The chain uses TRBV6-5 and TRBJ1-1, with a possible D match to TRBD1 (5 bases). Germline V gene sequence: CDR1 MNHEY, CDR2 SVGAGI. V shed 4 bases and J shed 0 bases, with 9 bases lying between them. The CDR3 spans 14 residues. The CDR3 bases are TGTGCCAGCAGTTCCAGGGCCCTGAACACTGAAGCTTTCTTT. Protein: CASSSRALNTEAFF.

The chain recombines TRBV11-1 with TRBJ2-1; D possibly corresponds to TRBD1 (7 bases). Germline CDR1 is SGHAT and CDR2 is FQDESV (reference sequence). V gave up 5 bases and J gave up 5 bases, with 16 bases separating them. The CDR3 contains 15 residues. The CDR3: CASSSAGQIDNEQFF. The CDR3 region has the DNA TGTGCCAGCAGCAGCGCGGGACAGATAGACAATGAGCAGTTCTTC.

The chain couples TRBV6-4 to TRBJ1-1, with D perhaps matching TRBD1 (6 bases). The CDR3 is 13 residues long. Germline assignment: CDR1 MRHNA and CDR2 SNTAGT. The V end was cut by 8 bases, the J end by 4 bases, with 14 bases between. CDR3 DNA: TGTGCCAGCGTCCGGGGGGCGACCACTGAAGCTTTCTTT. This sequence encodes CASVRGATTEAFF.

The chain carries TRBV5-1 and TRBJ2-3, with 7 bases fitting TRBD2. The germline V gene has CDR1 SGHRS and CDR2 YFSETQ. CDR3 length: 13 residues. The ends lost 4 bases at V and 5 bases at J; junction bases unmatched: 4. CDR3 DNA: TGCGCCAGCAGCCCGGGAGGCGGAGATACGCAGTATTTT. Protein sequence: CASSPGGGDTQYF.

This chain joins TRBV7-9 and TRBJ1-3; D is perhaps TRBD1 (6 bases). Germline CDR1 and CDR2: SEHNR and FQNEAQ (reference sequence). The V end lost 2 bases, the J end lost 2 bases, and 13 bases lay between the germline ends. CDR3 size: 16 residues. The CDR3 here is CASSLRGGETGNTIYF. In DNA form, the CDR3 reads TGTGCCAGCAGCTTACGCGGGGGCGAGACTGGAAACACCATATATTTT.

The rearrangement links TRBV5-4 to TRBJ2-5; the match to TRBD1 covers 11 bases. The CDR3 is 16 residues long. With 2 bases clipped from V and 7 bases from J, the junction kept 10 bases outside the gene matches. Germline V CDR1 and CDR2: SGHNT, YYREEE (reference sequence). CDR3 protein: CASSFMDRGLRSTQYF. CDR3 sequence (DNA): TGTGCCAGCAGCTTTATGGACAGGGGGCTGAGGTCGACCCAGTACTTC.

The V call is TRBV27, the J call TRBJ2-1; D perhaps matches TRBD1 (5 bases). The germline gives CDR1 MNHEY, CDR2 SMNVEV (reference sequence). The CDR3 has 16 residues. V lost 2 bases to trimming and J lost 5 bases, with 16 bases between them. CDR3 coding DNA: TGTGCCAGCAGTTTAATGGGCCGCGGCAGGGACAATGAGCAGTTCTTC. It specifies CASSLMGRGRDNEQFF.

The chain couples TRBV5-6 to TRBJ2-5; a possible D gene is TRBD1 (5 bases). The J call may be in error: the DNA end matches TRBJ2-7 better. This CDR3 region has 14 residues. The germline V gene encodes CDR1 SGHDT and CDR2 YYEEEE. CDR3: CASSLPAGSYEQYF. The DNA of the CDR3 is TGTGCCAGCAGCTTGCCCGCAGGGTCCTACGAGCAGTACTTC.

This chain uses TRBV19 with TRBJ1-1; D might be TRBD1 (6 bases). Germline values: CDR1 LNHDA, CDR2 SQIVND (reference sequence). Trimming cost V 3 bases and J 5 bases, with 19 bases left between them. CDR3 length equals 16 residues. In DNA form, the CDR3 reads TGTGCCAGTAGTATTAGGGCGCCGGGGGGCTGGACTGAAGCTTTCTTT. Protein product: CASSIRAPGGWTEAFF.

The CDR3 sequence is CASSQDHSEAFF. The CDR3 DNA reads TGCGCCAGCAGCCAAGATCACTCCGAAGCTTTCTTT. This chain connects TRBV4-1 to TRBJ1-1; no clear D. CDR3 size: 12 residues. Germline V CDR1 and CDR2: MGHRA, YSYEKL. Trimming took off 0 bases at V and 8 bases at J, with 7 bases between the two ends.